These 21 T cell receptor beta chains were sequenced from one sample in a study of CD8+ T cells in alopecia areata. Following RNA extraction, reverse transcription yielded cDNA that acted as the sequencing template. Assay used: immunoSEQ multiplex PCR; TCRdb lists only in-frame clones, some missing. Seen here are 120,000 or so clones, approximately 57% observed once, and the top ten hold around 5.7%. Treatment meaning: oral pan-JAK inhibitor, 5-10 mg twice daily. The input for sequencing was CD4+ T cells sorted from blood, taken at week 4, from a patient treated with tofacitinib. These receptors all come from a human donor with alopecia areata.

The chain is built from TRBV13 and TRBJ2-1, with TRBD2 matching 11 bases. Germline V gene data show CDR1 as PRHDT and CDR2 as FYEKMQ (reference sequence). J was trimmed by 12 bases and V by 5 bases; bases with no gene match: 15. The CDR3 contains 16 residues. The CDR3 protein is CASSAGTSGLLGGQFF. In nucleotides, the CDR3 is TGTGCCAGCAGCGCCGGGACTAGCGGCCTTTTAGGTGGGCAGTTCTTC.

This chain connects TRBV28 to TRBJ1-2, with TRBD1 matching over 7 bases. The CDR3 extends over 14 amino acids. The V gene end was trimmed by 5 bases and the J gene end by 7 bases; junction bases not matched to a gene: 10. Germline CDR1 is MDHEN and CDR2 is SYDVKM. The CDR3 here is CASSNGQEGGGYTF. In DNA, the CDR3 is TGTGCCAGCAGTAACGGACAGGAAGGGGGTGGCTACACCTTC.

The J gene is TRBJ1-4, the V gene TRBV30, with D hard to call. Germline loops: CDR1 GTSNPN, CDR2 SVGIG (reference sequence). The CDR3 consists of 14 residues. Trimming removed 1 base from V and 3 bases from J, with 9 bases in between. The CDR3 DNA reads TGTGCCTGGAGTGACCGACTAGCTAATGAAAAACTGTTTTTT. Amino acid sequence: CAWSDRLANEKLFF. Combining the CDR3 with reference TRBV30 and TRBJ1-4 gives the whole variable domain SQTIHQWPATLVQPVGSPLSLECTVEGTSNPNLYWYRQAAGRGLQLLFYSVGIGQISSEVPQNLSASRPQDRQFILSSKKLLLSDSGFYLCAWSDRLANEKLFFGSGTQLSVL.

The chain combines TRBV9 with TRBJ2-3; D is unresolved. V was clipped by 2 bases and J by 5 bases, with 9 bases between them. CDR3 size: 13 residues. The germline V gene has CDR1 SGDLS and CDR2 YYNGEE. CDR3 coding DNA: TGTGCCAGCAGCGTCACCAGGTTAGATACGCAGTATTTT. Translating it yields CASSVTRLDTQYF.

The rearrangement uses TRBV6-6 and TRBJ2-7; TRBD1 matches 7 bases. The V segment lost 0 bases and the J segment 2 bases; nucleotides outside the gene matches: 4. The CDR3 is 15 residues long. Germline V lookup: CDR1 MNHNY, CDR2 SVGAGI (reference sequence). The CDR3 is CASSYSVGQAYEQYF. The CDR3 nucleotides read TGTGCCAGCAGTTACTCGGTAGGACAGGCCTACGAGCAGTACTTC.

This chain connects TRBV27 to TRBJ1-4, with D possibly TRBD1 on 6 matching bases. V was clipped by 7 bases and J by 5 bases, with 14 bases between them. Germline values: CDR1 MNHEY, CDR2 SMNVEV (reference sequence). This CDR3 comprises 14 residues. The CDR3 bases are TGTGCCAGCATGGGGGGCGCCAGGAATGAAAAACTGTTTTTT. The encoded protein is CASMGGARNEKLFF. The whole variable domain, remainder taken from reference TRBV27 and TRBJ1-4, is EAQVTQNPRYLITVTGKKLTVTCSQNMNHEYMSWYRQDPGLGLRQIYYSMNVEVTDKGDVPEGYKVSRKEKRNFPLILESPSPNQTSLYFCASMGGARNEKLFFGSGTQLSVL.

The chain links TRBV29-1 to TRBJ2-1; unclear D gene. The V and J ends lost 7 bases and 8 bases respectively, with 12 bases between them. This CDR3 has 11 residues. Per germline, CDR1 SQVTM and CDR2 ANQGSEA. The CDR3 nucleotides are TGCAGCGGCGTGGATGTCTATGAGCAGTTCTTC. Protein product: CSGVDVYEQFF.

V is TRBV5-6 and J is TRBJ2-4; D uncertain. Germline values: CDR1 SGHDT, CDR2 YYEEEE. V was shortened by 0 bases and J by 1 base, with 2 bases between the two germline ends. CDR3 length: 13 residues. CDR3 sequence (DNA): TGTGCCAGCAGCTTGGATGCCAAAAACATTCAGTACTTC. It translates to CASSLDAKNIQYF.

This clone was seen more than once but under ten times. The chain has TRBV28 and TRBJ2-3; tentatively, D is TRBD2 (7 bases). CDR3 length equals 15 residues. V gave up 3 bases and J gave up 2 bases, with 12 bases separating them. Germline lookup yields CDR1 MDHEN and CDR2 SYDVKM. CDR3 residues: CASSLAGASTDTQYF. CDR3 nucleotides: TGTGCCAGCAGTTTGGCGGGGGCCTCCACAGATACGCAGTATTTT.

The chain links TRBV30 to TRBJ1-5, with 10 bases aligning to TRBD1. This CDR3 spans 17 amino acids. The V gene's germline CDR1 is GTSNPN and CDR2 SVGIG (reference sequence). V shed 1 base and J 0 bases; nucleotides not matched to a gene: 6. The CDR3 loop reads CAWSGDRGRGSNQPQHF. CDR3 nucleotide sequence: TGTGCCTGGAGTGGGGACAGGGGAAGGGGTAGCAATCAGCCCCAGCATTTT.

This clone was observed a handful of times. Here the CDR3 DNA reads TGTGCCAGCTCACCTTGGGGCATCGACAATGAGCAGTTCTTC. Its protein product is CASSPWGIDNEQFF. The J gene is TRBJ2-1, the V gene TRBV18; D might be TRBD1 (5 bases). V was pared by 3 bases and J by 5 bases, with 11 bases between. Germline V CDR1 and CDR2: KGHSH, LQKENI. The CDR3 contains 14 residues.

The table lists this clone with a few counts. The rearrangement uses TRBV29-1 and TRBJ2-2, with D uncertain. CDR1 SQVTM and CDR2 ANQGSEA come from the germline V gene. This CDR3 comprises 13 residues. Trimming took 4 bases from V and 3 from J, leaving 9 bases between them. The CDR3 DNA is TGCAGCGTTGCACACGGACACACCGGGGAGCTGTTTTTT. It is translated as CSVAHGHTGELFF.

This clone showed up just a few times. V gene TRBV6-5 combines with J gene TRBJ1-5, with D hard to call. In germline, CDR1 is MNHEY, CDR2 SVGAGI. The CDR3 has 16 residues. V lost 2 bases to trimming and J lost 0 bases, with 11 bases between them. The CDR3 reads CASSYGDRASNQPQHF. In nucleotides, the CDR3 is TGTGCCAGCAGTTACGGGGATAGGGCTAGCAATCAGCCCCAGCATTTT.

V usage is TRBV9 and J usage is TRBJ2-4, with D hard to call. Per germline, CDR1 SGDLS and CDR2 YYNGEE. The CDR3 is 13 residues long. Trimming removed 4 bases at V and 6 bases at J, with 11 bases between. The CDR3 bases are TGTGCCAGCAGCCCCCGCCCGGGAAACATTCAGTACTTC. It codes for CASSPRPGNIQYF.

This clone was found a few times. The rearrangement joins TRBV6-6 to TRBJ1-1, with D hard to call. V was clipped by 2 bases and J by 0 bases, with 7 bases between them. This CDR3 is 14 amino acids long. Per germline, CDR1 MNHNY and CDR2 SVGAGI (reference sequence). CDR3 in DNA: TGTGCCAGCAGTTACACGGGGATGAACACTGAAGCTTTCTTT. Its protein product is CASSYTGMNTEAFF.

CDR3: CSATGATNEKLFF. CDR3 DNA sequence: TGCAGCGCCACGGGGGCAACTAATGAAAAACTGTTTTTT. The V call is TRBV29-1, the J call TRBJ1-4; tentatively, D is TRBD1 (5 bases). Germline CDR1 is SQVTM and CDR2 is ANQGSEA. There are 13 residues in the CDR3. Deletions cut 7 bases from V and 0 bases from J, with 9 bases between.

The CDR3 DNA reads as TGCGCCAGCAGCTACAGGGGGCGGAAGACTGAAGCTTTCTTT. This sequence encodes CASSYRGRKTEAFF. The rearrangement links TRBV23-1 to TRBJ1-1, with 9 bases matching TRBD1. TRBV23-1 is an open reading frame, and its role is uncertain. The CDR3 loop spans 14 amino acids. The junction had 7 bases not matched to a gene; V was cut back by 6 bases and J by 5 bases.

The rearrangement uses TRBV5-4 and TRBJ2-5; D remains ambiguous. Germline assignment: CDR1 SGHNT and CDR2 YYREEE (reference sequence). The CDR3 spans 13 residues. Trimming removed 2 bases from V and 0 bases from J, with 5 bases in between. The CDR3 DNA reads TGTGCCAGCAGCTTCCCAGACCAAGAGACCCAGTACTTC. Its translation: CASSFPDQETQYF.

The rearrangement links TRBV7-9 to TRBJ2-5; D is possibly TRBD1 or TRBD2 (5 bases each). The CDR3 runs to 17 residues. Germline CDR1 reads SEHNR; CDR2 reads FQNEAQ (reference sequence). Trimming took off 5 bases at V and 0 bases at J, with 19 bases between the two ends. The CDR3 bases are TGTGCCAGCAGCGCGAGTCCGGGACGGAAGTACCAAGAGACCCAGTACTTC. As protein: CASSASPGRKYQETQYF.

This clone came up a few times. J is TRBJ2-3 and V is TRBV2; D might be TRBD2 (6 bases). Germline CDR1 reads SNHLY; CDR2 reads FYNNEI. Trimming removed 7 bases at V and 0 bases at J, with 11 bases between. This CDR3 has 14 residues. Written as DNA, the CDR3 is TGTGCCAGCAAGGCGGGGACTAGCACAGATACGCAGTATTTT. Translation gives CASKAGTSTDTQYF.

Only one count was recorded for this clone. The gene calls are TRBV2 and TRBJ2-7; no reliable D call. The CDR3 spans 13 residues. The V gene lost 1 base and the J gene lost 3 bases, with 7 bases spanning the gap. The germline V gene encodes CDR1 SNHLY and CDR2 FYNNEI. CDR3 sequence reads: CASSEGVSYEQYF. The DNA of the CDR3 is TGTGCCAGCAGTGAAGGGGTGAGCTACGAGCAGTACTTC.